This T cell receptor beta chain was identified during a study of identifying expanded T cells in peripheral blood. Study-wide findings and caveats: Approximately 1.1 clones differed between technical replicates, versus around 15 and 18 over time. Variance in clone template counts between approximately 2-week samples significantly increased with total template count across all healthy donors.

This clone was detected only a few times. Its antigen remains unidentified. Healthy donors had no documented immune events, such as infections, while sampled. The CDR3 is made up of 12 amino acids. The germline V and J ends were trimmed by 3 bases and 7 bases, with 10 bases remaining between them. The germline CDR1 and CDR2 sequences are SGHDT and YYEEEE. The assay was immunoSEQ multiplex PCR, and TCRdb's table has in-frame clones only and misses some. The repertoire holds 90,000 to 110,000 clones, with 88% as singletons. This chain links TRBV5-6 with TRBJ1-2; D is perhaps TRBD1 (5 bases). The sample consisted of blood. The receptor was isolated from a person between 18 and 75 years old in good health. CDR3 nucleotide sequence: TGTGCCAGCAGCTCGAAGGGGTCTGGCTACACCTTC. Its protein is CASSSKGSGYTF.